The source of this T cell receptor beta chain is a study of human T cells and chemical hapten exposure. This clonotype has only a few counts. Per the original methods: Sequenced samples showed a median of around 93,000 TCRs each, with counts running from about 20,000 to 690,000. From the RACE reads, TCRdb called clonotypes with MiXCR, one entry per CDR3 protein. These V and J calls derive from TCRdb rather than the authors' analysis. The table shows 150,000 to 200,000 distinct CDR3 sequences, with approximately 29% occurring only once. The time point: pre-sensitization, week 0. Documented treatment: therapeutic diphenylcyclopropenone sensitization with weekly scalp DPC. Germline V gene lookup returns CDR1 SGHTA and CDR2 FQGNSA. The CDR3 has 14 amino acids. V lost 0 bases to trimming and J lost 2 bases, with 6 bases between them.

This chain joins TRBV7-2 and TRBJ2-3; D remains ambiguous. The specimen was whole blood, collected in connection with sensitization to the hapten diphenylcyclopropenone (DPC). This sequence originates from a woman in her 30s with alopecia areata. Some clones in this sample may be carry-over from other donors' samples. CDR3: CASSLATDTDTQYF. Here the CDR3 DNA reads TGTGCCAGCAGCTTAGCTACGGACACAGATACGCAGTATTTT.